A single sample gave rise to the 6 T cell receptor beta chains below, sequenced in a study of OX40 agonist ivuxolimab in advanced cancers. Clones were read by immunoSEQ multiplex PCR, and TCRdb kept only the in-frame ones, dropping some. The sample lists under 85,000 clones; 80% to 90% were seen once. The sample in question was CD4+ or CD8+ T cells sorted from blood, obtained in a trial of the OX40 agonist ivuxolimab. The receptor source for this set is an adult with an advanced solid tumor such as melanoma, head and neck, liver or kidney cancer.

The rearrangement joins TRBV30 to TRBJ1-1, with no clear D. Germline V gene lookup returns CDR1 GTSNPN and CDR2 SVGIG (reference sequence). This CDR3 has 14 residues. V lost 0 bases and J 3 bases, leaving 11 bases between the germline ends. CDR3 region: CAWSVTGVYTEAFF. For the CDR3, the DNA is TGTGCCTGGAGTGTTACTGGGGTGTACACTGAAGCTTTCTTT.

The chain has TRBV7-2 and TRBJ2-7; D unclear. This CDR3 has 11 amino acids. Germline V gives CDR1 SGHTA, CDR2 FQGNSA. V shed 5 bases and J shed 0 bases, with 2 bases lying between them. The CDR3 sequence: CASSISYEQYF. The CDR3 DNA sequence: TGTGCCAGCAGCATCTCCTACGAGCAGTACTTC.

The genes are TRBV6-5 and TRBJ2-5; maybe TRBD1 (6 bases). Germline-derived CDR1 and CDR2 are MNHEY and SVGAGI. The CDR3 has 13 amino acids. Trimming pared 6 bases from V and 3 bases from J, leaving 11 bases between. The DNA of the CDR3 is TGTGCCAGCAGAGACGGGACAAAAGAGACCCAGTACTTC. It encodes CASRDGTKETQYF.

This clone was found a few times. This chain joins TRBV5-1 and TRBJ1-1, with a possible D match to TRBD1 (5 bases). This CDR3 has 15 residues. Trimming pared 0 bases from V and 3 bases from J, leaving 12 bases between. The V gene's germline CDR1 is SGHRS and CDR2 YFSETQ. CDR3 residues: CASSLEAGWDTEAFF. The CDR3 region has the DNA TGCGCCAGCAGCTTGGAAGCAGGGTGGGACACTGAAGCTTTCTTT.

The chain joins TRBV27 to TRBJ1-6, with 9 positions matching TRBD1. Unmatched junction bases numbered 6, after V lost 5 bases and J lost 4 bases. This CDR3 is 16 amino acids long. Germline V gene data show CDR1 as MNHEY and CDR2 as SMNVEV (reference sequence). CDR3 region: CASSNLGTGYNSPLHF. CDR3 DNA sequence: TGTGCCAGCAGTAACCTCGGGACAGGGTATAATTCACCCCTCCACTTT.

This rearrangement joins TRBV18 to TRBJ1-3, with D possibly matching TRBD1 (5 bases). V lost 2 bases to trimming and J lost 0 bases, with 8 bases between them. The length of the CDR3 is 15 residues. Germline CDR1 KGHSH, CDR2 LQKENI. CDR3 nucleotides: TGTGCCAGCTCACCAGAGGGACGCTCTGGAAACACCATATATTTT. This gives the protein CASSPEGRSGNTIYF.